The 27 T cell receptor beta chains in this list originate from one sample, sequenced in a study of blood T cells in healthy people across ages (dated by TCRdb to the mid-2010s). The library came from 5' RACE. TCRdb names Illumina HiSeq 2500 as the instrument used. A second PCR of about 6 to 12 cycles was run with a J-beta primer mix and a sample-barcoded 5' primer. In-frame beta chains were kept once TCRdb had trimmed the public reads at Q25 with fastp and called clones with MiXCR. Every entry covers one CDR3 protein and lists the most common genes and DNA from its rows. In all, the sample holds around 900,000 distinct CDR3 sequences, and approximately 50% of those were seen once. Around 21% of the sample is held by the ten biggest clonotypes. Sequencing was performed on blood. These receptors were taken from a woman aged 55-70 years in good health.

This chain links TRBV28 with TRBJ2-6; no reliable D call. Germline V CDR1 and CDR2: MDHEN, SYDVKM. V gave up 5 bases and J gave up 2 bases, with 13 bases separating them. CDR3 length: 16 amino acids. This CDR3 is CASSQTWGPGANVLTF. In DNA, the CDR3 is TGTGCCAGCAGTCAAACCTGGGGTCCTGGGGCCAACGTCCTGACTTTC.

This sequence joins TRBV4-1 and TRBJ2-7, with D possibly TRBD1 on 6 matching bases. Germline V gives CDR1 MGHRA, CDR2 YSYEKL. The ends were cut back, 6 bases at V and 3 bases at J, with 18 bases in the middle. This CDR3 is built from 15 residues. CDR3 sequence reads: CASSWGPGHLYEQYF. Here the CDR3 DNA reads TGCGCCAGCAGTTGGGGCCCGGGACACCTCTACGAGCAGTACTTC.

V gene TRBV29-1 combines with J gene TRBJ2-3; D might be TRBD1 (5 bases). Germline V gives CDR1 SQVTM, CDR2 ANQGSEA. V was pared by 7 bases and J by 6 bases, with 14 bases between. This CDR3 has 12 residues. CDR3 amino acids: CSARAGFDTQYF. The DNA of the CDR3 is TGCAGCGCCAGGGCAGGGTTTGATACGCAGTATTTT.

The chain recombines TRBV28 with TRBJ2-5, with 8 bases that match TRBD2. V lost 7 bases and J lost 11; bases outside the gene matches: 15. CDR1 is MDHEN, CDR2 SYDVKM, per germline. The CDR3 has 14 residues. Here the CDR3 DNA reads TGTGCCAGCAAAATAGCGGGCGGGGGGAATGAGCAGTACTTC. Its protein product is CASKIAGGGNEQYF.

The V and J genes are TRBV7-9 and TRBJ2-1; D perhaps matches TRBD2 (6 bases). The germline V gene has CDR1 SEHNR and CDR2 FQNEAQ (reference sequence). This CDR3 comprises 14 residues. V was cut by 5 bases and J by 6 bases, with 14 bases left in between. CDR3 in amino acids: CASSALRGTNEQFF. CDR3 DNA: TGTGCCAGCAGCGCCCTCCGCGGGACCAATGAGCAGTTCTTC. Based on the CDR3 plus reference TRBV7-9 and TRBJ2-1, the full variable domain is DTGVSQNPRHKITKRGQNVTFRCDPISEHNRLYWYRQTLGQGPEFLTYFQNEAQLEKSRLLSDRFSAERPKGSFSTLEIQRTEQGDSAMYLCASSALRGTNEQFFGPGTRLTVL.

This clonotype was observed a few times. The chain uses TRBV29-1 and TRBJ2-7; D remains unclear. The ends were cut back, 3 bases at V and 3 bases at J, with 6 bases in the middle. The CDR3 has 11 amino acids. CDR1 and CDR2 (germline): SQVTM, ANQGSEA. CDR3 amino acids: CSVDGCYEQYF. CDR3 DNA: TGCAGCGTTGACGGATGCTACGAGCAGTACTTC.

This clonotype was seen only a few times. J is TRBJ2-1 and V is TRBV29-1, with D perhaps matching TRBD2 (6 bases). The germline V gene has CDR1 SQVTM and CDR2 ANQGSEA. V was clipped by 4 bases and J by 4 bases, with 17 bases between them. This CDR3 has 15 amino acids. Here the CDR3 reads CSVVGTAVGYNEQFF. Written as DNA, the CDR3 is TGCAGCGTTGTAGGGACTGCGGTTGGGTACAATGAGCAGTTCTTC.

The sample holds a few counts of this clonotype. This chain uses TRBV27 with TRBJ1-4; D perhaps matches TRBD1 (5 bases). The CDR3 extends over 16 amino acids. Germline V CDR1 and CDR2: MNHEY, SMNVEV (reference sequence). The V and J ends lost 7 bases and 3 bases respectively, with 18 bases between them. The CDR3 nucleotides read TGTGCCAGCACCCTCACCTGGGGGGTAGCTAATGAAAAACTGTTTTTT. Its protein is CASTLTWGVANEKLFF.

This clonotype has only a few counts. The rearrangement uses TRBV4-3 and TRBJ2-7; possible D gene TRBD2, 6 bases. The germline V gene has CDR1 LGHNA and CDR2 YSLEER. The CDR3 has 15 residues. Trimming removed 3 bases at V and 2 bases at J, with 14 bases between. The chain's CDR3 is CASSQGPGVAYEQYF. DNA of the CDR3: TGCGCCAGCAGCCAGGGACCGGGGGTAGCCTACGAGCAGTACTTC.

This chain joins TRBV4-2 and TRBJ2-3; 7 nucleotides match TRBD1. With V trimmed by 3 bases and J by 6 bases, 6 bases remained unmatched. CDR3 length: 14 amino acids. Germline values: CDR1 LGHNA, CDR2 YNFKEQ. CDR3 sequence: CASSQSTGEDTQYF. DNA for the CDR3: TGTGCCAGCAGCCAGAGCACAGGGGAGGATACGCAGTATTTT.

The chain has TRBV20-1 and TRBJ2-3, with D unresolved. V dropped 5 bases and J dropped 2 bases, with 17 bases sitting between them. The CDR3 contains 15 residues. Germline V gives CDR1 DFQATT, CDR2 SNEGSKA (reference sequence). The DNA for the CDR3 is TGCAGTGCTGCATCGACGGTCGGTACCACAGATACGCAGTATTTT. This translates into CSAASTVGTTDTQYF.

The J gene is TRBJ2-7, the V gene TRBV5-6; D is undetermined. The germline CDR1 and CDR2 sequences are SGHDT and YYEEEE. The ends were cut back, 4 bases at V and 0 bases at J, with 11 bases in the middle. The CDR3 has 14 residues. The CDR3 loop is CASSHRWPSYEQYF. DNA of the CDR3: TGTGCCAGCAGCCATAGATGGCCCTCCTACGAGCAGTACTTC.

V and J are TRBV6-5 and TRBJ2-7; 12 bases line up with TRBD2. J lost 1 base, V lost 0 bases, and 4 bases had no gene match. This CDR3 spans 17 amino acids. Germline CDR1 MNHEY, CDR2 SVGAGI. CDR3 sequence: CASSYSLAGGISYEQYF. The CDR3 DNA sequence: TGTGCCAGCAGTTACTCTCTAGCGGGAGGGATTTCCTACGAGCAGTACTTC.

This rearrangement joins TRBV19 to TRBJ2-4; no clear D. The DNA matches TRBJ2-7 better at its end, which makes the J call doubtful. The CDR3 is made up of 13 amino acids. CDR1 and CDR2 (germline): LNHDA, SQIVND (reference sequence). The CDR3 reads CASTSTSSYEQYF. DNA of the CDR3: TGTGCCAGTACTTCGACCAGCTCCTACGAGCAGTACTTC.

The chain joins TRBV11-2 to TRBJ2-2; 13 bases are a match to TRBD2. CDR3 length equals 21 residues. V dropped 6 bases and J dropped 1; count of bases not matched to a gene: 17. CDR1 SGHAT and CDR2 FQNNGV come from the germline V gene. The CDR3 loop reads CASSFWTSGSKEGVNTGELFF. Written as DNA, the CDR3 is TGTGCCAGCAGTTTTTGGACTAGCGGGAGCAAAGAAGGAGTGAACACCGGGGAGCTGTTTTTT.

This clonotype was detected only a few times. The chain links TRBV6-4 to TRBJ2-1, with a possible D match to TRBD2 (5 bases). This CDR3 spans 13 amino acids. The V gene lost 6 bases and the J gene lost 12 bases, with 18 bases spanning the gap. The V gene's germline CDR1 is MRHNA and CDR2 SNTAGT. The CDR3, as DNA: TGTGCCAGCAGCCCGGAGGAGCTGGGCCCGCAGTTCTTC. It encodes CASSPEELGPQFF.

This chain uses TRBV4-2 with TRBJ2-7; D is unresolved. The J call may be faulty, since TRBJ2-5 better matches the DNA end. The CDR3 runs 16 residues. Germline V gene data show CDR1 as LGHNA and CDR2 as YNFKEQ. This CDR3 is CASSQDLSRIRETQYF. CDR3 nucleotide sequence: TGTGCCAGCAGCCAAGATTTGTCGCGGATACGAGAGACCCAGTACTTC.

This chain uses TRBV7-9 with TRBJ2-3; D is ambiguous. Germline CDR1 reads SEHNR; CDR2 reads FQNEAQ (reference sequence). The CDR3 has 13 residues. The V gene lost 8 bases and the J gene lost 4 bases, with 13 bases spanning the gap. CDR3 in amino acids: CASAIWTSDTQYF. The CDR3 coding sequence is TGTGCCAGCGCCATCTGGACGTCAGATACGCAGTATTTT.

This clonotype was counted once. The V call is TRBV29-1, the J call TRBJ2-1; maybe TRBD1 (5 bases). Trimming stripped 4 bases from V and 0 bases from J, with 10 bases between. Looked up from germline, CDR1 is SQVTM and CDR2 is ANQGSEA. The CDR3 consists of 14 residues. CDR3 amino acids: CSVGRGSSYNEQFF. In DNA, the CDR3 is TGCAGCGTTGGTAGGGGCAGCTCCTACAATGAGCAGTTCTTC.

The J gene is TRBJ1-6, the V gene TRBV12-3 or TRBV12-4, with 8 bases aligning to TRBD1. The ends lost 6 bases at V and 13 bases at J; junction bases unmatched: 11. The CDR3 covers 14 residues. CDR3 in amino acids: CASSPGTGRIPLHF. CDR3 coding DNA: TGTGCCAGCAGCCCGGGGACAGGACGTATTCCCCTCCACTTT.

This clonotype was counted a single time. The J gene is TRBJ2-7, the V gene TRBV6-5, with D maybe TRBD1 (6 bases). This CDR3 has 12 residues. The V gene's germline CDR1 is MNHEY and CDR2 SVGAGI. With 10 bases removed from V and 0 bases from J, the gap between germline ends came to 10 bases. The CDR3 loop is CATKGDSYEQYF. CDR3 bases: TGTGCCACCAAGGGGGACTCCTACGAGCAGTACTTC.

The chain recombines TRBV5-1 with TRBJ2-7, with 8 positions matching TRBD1. The V and J ends lost 4 bases and 3 bases, in that order; junction bases with no gene match: 3. This CDR3 spans 13 amino acids. Germline CDR1 reads SGHRS; CDR2 reads YFSETQ. This CDR3 reads CASSEDRVYEQYF. CDR3 bases: TGCGCCAGCAGCGAGGACAGGGTCTACGAGCAGTACTTC.

This chain links TRBV6-1 with TRBJ2-3; D perhaps matches TRBD1 (6 bases). V lost 2 bases, J lost 4 bases, and 16 bases lay in between. The CDR3 sequence is 16 residues long. Germline V gives CDR1 MNHNS, CDR2 SASEGT. This CDR3 reads CASSESQGLGADTQYF. CDR3 nucleotides: TGTGCCAGCAGTGAAAGTCAGGGGCTTGGGGCAGATACGCAGTATTTT.

The sample holds a few counts of this clonotype. The J gene is TRBJ2-7, the V gene TRBV7-2; 7 nucleotides align to TRBD1. Trimming at V came to 4 bases and at J to 2 bases, leaving 5 bases not matched to a gene. The CDR3 is 14 residues long. The germline gives CDR1 SGHTA, CDR2 FQGNSA. CDR3: CASSSMTGTYEQYF. The DNA of the CDR3 is TGTGCCAGCAGCTCGATGACAGGGACCTACGAGCAGTACTTC.

This clonotype was found many times. The chain has TRBV29-1 and TRBJ2-4; D tentatively reads TRBD1 or TRBD2 (5 bases each). V lost 2 bases and J lost 5, with 19 bases in between. This CDR3 comprises 16 residues. Germline loops: CDR1 SQVTM, CDR2 ANQGSEA. This CDR3 is CSVEKRAGLGENIQYF. DNA for the CDR3: TGCAGCGTTGAAAAGAGGGCCGGGCTGGGGGAAAACATTCAGTACTTC.

In this sample, this clonotype turned up a few times. The chain links TRBV6-5 to TRBJ2-3, with TRBD2 matching 7 bases. The V and J ends lost 7 bases and 4 bases, in that order; junction bases with no gene match: 14. The CDR3 runs to 16 residues. The germline V gene has CDR1 MNHEY and CDR2 SVGAGI. The CDR3 sequence: CASTRTGGRAPDTQYF. CDR3 in DNA: TGTGCCAGCACCCGTACGGGAGGTCGGGCCCCAGATACGCAGTATTTT.

The chain employs TRBV7-2 and TRBJ2-4; a possible D gene is TRBD2 (6 bases). The DNA end favors TRBJ2-7, so the J call may be wrong. The CDR3 consists of 16 residues. Germline CDR1 SGHTA, CDR2 FQGNSA. CDR3 region: CASSPGSGLVSYEQYF. The DNA of the CDR3 is TGTGCCAGCAGCCCAGGCAGCGGGCTAGTATCCTACGAGCAGTACTTC.